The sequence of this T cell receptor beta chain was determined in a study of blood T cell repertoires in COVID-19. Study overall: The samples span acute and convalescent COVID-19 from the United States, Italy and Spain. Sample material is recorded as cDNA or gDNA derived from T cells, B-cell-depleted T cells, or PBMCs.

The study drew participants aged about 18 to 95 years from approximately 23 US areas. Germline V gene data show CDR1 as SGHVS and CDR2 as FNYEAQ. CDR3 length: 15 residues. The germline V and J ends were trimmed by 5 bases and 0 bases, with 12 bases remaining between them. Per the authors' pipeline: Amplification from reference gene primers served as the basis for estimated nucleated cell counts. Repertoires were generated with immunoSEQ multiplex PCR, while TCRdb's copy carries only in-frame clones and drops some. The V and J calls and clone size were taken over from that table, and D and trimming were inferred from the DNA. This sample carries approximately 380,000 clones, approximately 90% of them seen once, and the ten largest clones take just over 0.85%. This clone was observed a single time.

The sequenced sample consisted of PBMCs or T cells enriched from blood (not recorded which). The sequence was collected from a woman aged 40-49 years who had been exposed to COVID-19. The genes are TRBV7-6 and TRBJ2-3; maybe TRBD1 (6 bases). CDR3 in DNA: TGTGCCAGCAGCCCCAACAGGGCTAGCACAGATACGCAGTATTTT. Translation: CASSPNRASTDTQYF.